The 16 T cell receptor beta chains below all came from one sample that was sequenced in a study of shared clonotypes between healthy human individuals. Method: immunoSEQ multiplex PCR; TCRdb's copy keeps in-frame clones and lacks some. The sample lists 450,000 to 500,000 clones, 81% occurring once. The material sequenced was PBMCs. These receptors were taken from a woman aged 40 to 50 in good health. Some clones in this sample may be carry-over from other donors' samples.

The CDR3 nucleotides are TGTGCCAGCCACATGACTAGCGGGAGCGGTGAGCAGTTCTTC. It is translated as CASHMTSGSGEQFF. The gene calls are TRBV6-6 and TRBJ2-1; TRBD2 matches at 12 bases. Losses at the gene ends were 8 bases for V and 9 bases for J; bases not matched to a gene: 8. Germline lookup yields CDR1 MNHNY and CDR2 SVGAGI (reference sequence). The CDR3 consists of 14 residues.

This chain links TRBV7-3 with TRBJ2-7; D possibly matches TRBD1 or TRBD2 (5 bases each). Germline-derived CDR1 and CDR2 are SGHTA and FQGTGA. Trimming cost V 0 bases and J 2 bases, with 8 bases left between them. There are 14 residues in the CDR3. CDR3 bases: TGTGCCAGCAGCTTAACCCAGGGACCCTACGAGCAGTACTTC. It translates to CASSLTQGPYEQYF.

This rearrangement joins TRBV5-8 to TRBJ2-1, with 10 bases fitting TRBD1. J lost 4 bases, V lost 4 bases, and 11 bases had no gene match. Germline CDR1 is SGHTS and CDR2 is YDEGEE. The CDR3 covers 17 residues. CDR3 in amino acids: CASSRQGARGFYNEQFF. Written as DNA, the CDR3 is TGTGCCAGCAGCCGACAGGGGGCGAGGGGTTTTTACAATGAGCAGTTCTTC.

The CDR3 DNA reads TGTGCCAGCAGCTTAGTCGGCACACGGACTGGAAACACCATATATTTT. The encoded protein is CASSLVGTRTGNTIYF. The chain recombines TRBV7-8 with TRBJ1-3; D is undetermined. CDR1 is SGHVS and CDR2 is FQNEAQ in the germline V gene. The germline V and J ends were trimmed by 1 base and 2 bases, with 12 bases remaining between them. The CDR3 has 16 amino acids.

The rearrangement joins TRBV28 to TRBJ1-4; D is ambiguous. Trimming shortened V by 2 bases and J by 0 bases, and 7 bases separated the two germline ends. Germline values: CDR1 MDHEN, CDR2 SYDVKM. The CDR3 is made up of 15 amino acids. The CDR3 reads CASSLRTPTNEKLFF. DNA for the CDR3: TGTGCCAGCAGTTTACGGACTCCAACTAATGAAAAACTGTTTTTT.

In its sample, this clone was seen once. One end of the junction varies from germline; a read error may be responsible. The V and J genes are TRBV28 and TRBJ2-5, with TRBD2 as a possible D gene (5 bases). This CDR3 has 16 amino acids. Germline CDR1 MDHEN, CDR2 SYDVKM. CDR3 amino acids: CAGSLAGKGYRETQYF. The CDR3 coding sequence is TGTGCCGGCAGTTTAGCCGGGAAAGGGTACCGAGAGACCCAGTACTTC.

The gene calls are TRBV19 and TRBJ2-7; 9 bases match TRBD2. The CDR3 length is 15 residues. The V gene end was trimmed by 6 bases and the J gene end by 0 bases; junction bases not matched to a gene: 6. In germline, CDR1 is LNHDA, CDR2 SQIVND (reference sequence). Written as DNA, the CDR3 is TGTGCCAGTAGGAGTCGACTAGCGGCCTCCTACGAGCAGTACTTC. Translation gives CASRSRLAASYEQYF.

With respect to this clone: One base separates it from a far larger clone, so it is likely a read error. The chain has TRBV7-2 and TRBJ2-5; 9 bases are shared with TRBD2. Per germline, CDR1 SGHTA and CDR2 FQGNSA. Germline trimming cut 7 bases from V and 1 base from J; bases unmatched to any gene: 4. The CDR3 runs 14 residues. CDR3: CASNFSGSQETQYF. DNA for the CDR3: TGTGCCAGCAACTTTAGCGGGAGCCAAGAGACCCAGTACTTC.

The V and J genes are TRBV5-1 and TRBJ2-1, with 13 bases aligning to TRBD2. The CDR3 has 16 amino acids. The germline V gene has CDR1 SGHRS and CDR2 YFSETQ. Trimming took 4 bases from V and 5 from J; bases not matched to a gene: 6. The CDR3 nucleotides are TGCGCCAGCAGCGTACTAGCGGGAGGGCCAGACAATGAGCAGTTCTTC. Its translation: CASSVLAGGPDNEQFF. Complete variable domain (other parts from reference TRBV5-1 and TRBJ2-1): KAGVTQTPRYLIKTRGQQVTLSCSPISGHRSVSWYQQTPGQGLQFLFEYFSETQRNKGNFPGRFSGRQFSNSRSEMNVSTLELGDSALYLCASSVLAGGPDNEQFFGPGTRLTVL.

The genes are TRBV2 and TRBJ1-2; D is unresolved. The germline CDR1 and CDR2 sequences are SNHLY and FYNNEI. This CDR3 region has 13 residues. Deletions cut 6 bases from V and 4 bases from J, with 12 bases between. The CDR3 DNA reads TGTGCCAGCAGGACCGACTCATTCTATGGCTACACCTTC. It specifies CASRTDSFYGYTF. Supplemented by reference TRBV2 and TRBJ1-2, the full variable domain reads EPEVTQTPSHQVTQMGQEVILRCVPISNHLYFYWYRQILGQKVEFLVSFYNNEISEKSEIFDDQFSVERPDGSNFTLKIRSTKLEDSAMYFCASRTDSFYGYTFGSGTRLTVV.

In regard to this clone: The sample contains more than one DNA sequence encoding this CDR3. Here the CDR3 DNA reads TGCGCCAGCAGCTTGGAACTAGCGACCGGGGAGCTGTTTTTT. It encodes CASSLELATGELFF. This chain links TRBV5-1 with TRBJ2-2, with TRBD2 matching 7 bases. The V gene end was trimmed by 0 bases and the J gene end by 5 bases; junction bases not matched to a gene: 1. The CDR3 is 14 amino acids. Germline values: CDR1 SGHRS, CDR2 YFSETQ.

The chain joins TRBV2 to TRBJ2-7, with 7 bases matching TRBD2. CDR1 and CDR2 (germline): SNHLY, FYNNEI. The CDR3 has 17 residues. J lost 2 bases, V lost 4 bases, and 14 bases had no gene match. The CDR3 region is CASSVEGVGRRTYEQYF. As DNA, the CDR3 is TGTGCCAGCAGTGTCGAGGGTGTCGGGAGGAGGACCTACGAGCAGTACTTC.

The sample holds a few counts of this clone. The chain has TRBV29-1 and TRBJ2-2; TRBD1 matches 7 bases. CDR1 and CDR2 (germline): SQVTM, ANQGSEA. V lost 8 bases, J lost 4 bases, and 10 bases stayed unmatched. The CDR3 has 14 residues. CDR3 in amino acids: CSHRDSGSTGELFF. In DNA, the CDR3 is TGCAGCCACCGGGACAGTGGGTCCACCGGGGAGCTGTTTTTT.

The chain has TRBV4-2 and TRBJ1-1; D is possibly TRBD1 (5 bases). Germline CDR1 reads LGHNA; CDR2 reads YNFKEQ. Between the trimmed V and J ends, which lost 0 bases and 0 bases, there was a span of 20 bases. CDR3 length: 19 amino acids. The CDR3 here is CASSQEALRGQGMNTEAFF. The CDR3 nucleotides are TGTGCCAGCAGCCAAGAGGCCCTTCGTGGGCAGGGAATGAACACTGAAGCTTTCTTT.

J is TRBJ2-5 and V is TRBV6-6; no reliable D call. Per germline, CDR1 MNHNY and CDR2 SVGAGI (reference sequence). CDR3 length equals 13 residues. The V end lost 0 bases, the J end lost 1 base, and 3 bases lay between the germline ends. DNA of the CDR3: TGTGCCAGCAGTTACTCACCCCAAGAGACCCAGTACTTC. This encodes CASSYSPQETQYF.

For the CDR3, the DNA is TGTGCCAGCAGCTTAGGACAGGGACATGGCTACACCTTC. This gives the protein CASSLGQGHGYTF. The chain recombines TRBV7-9 with TRBJ1-2; 7 positions match TRBD1. Trimming removed 1 base from V and 6 bases from J; junction bases left unmatched: 2. The V gene's germline CDR1 is SEHNR and CDR2 FQNEAQ (reference sequence). CDR3 size: 13 residues.